This T cell receptor (beta chain) stems from a study of blood T cell repertoires in COVID-19. The overall study: Collection of acute and convalescent COVID-19 samples took place in the United States, Italy and Spain.

The table came from immunoSEQ multiplex PCR; TCRdb's copy has only in-frame clones and leaves some out. The table records approximately 240,000 clones, 65% to 90% of them present only once. This CDR3 is 17 amino acids long. The origin of this receptor is a woman of 80 years or more with active or convalescent COVID-19. Source material: peripheral blood. The rearrangement joins TRBV1 to TRBJ1-5; the D call of TRBD1 is as the table states it, not checked on the DNA. TRBV1 is designated a pseudogene. CDR3 region: CTSSPIRRDRLDQPQHF. CDR3 bases: TGCACCAGCAGCCCTATCAGGAGGGACAGGTTAGATCAGCCCCAGCATTTT.